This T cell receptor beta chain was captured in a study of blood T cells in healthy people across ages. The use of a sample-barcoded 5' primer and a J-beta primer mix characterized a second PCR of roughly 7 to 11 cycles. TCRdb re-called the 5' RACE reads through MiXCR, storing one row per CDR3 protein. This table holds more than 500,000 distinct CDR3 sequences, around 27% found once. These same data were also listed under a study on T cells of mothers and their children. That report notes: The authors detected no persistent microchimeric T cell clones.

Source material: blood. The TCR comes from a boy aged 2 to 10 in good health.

The CDR3 loop reads CAVGGGYTGELFF. CDR3 DNA: TGTGCCGTTGGGGGGGGATACACCGGGGAGCTGTTTTTT. V usage is TRBV6-5 and J usage is TRBJ2-2; 7 bases line up with TRBD2. This CDR3 comprises 13 residues. Germline assignment: CDR1 MNHEY and CDR2 SVGAGI. Germline trimming cut 11 bases from V and 3 bases from J; bases unmatched to any gene: 6.